This T cell receptor (beta chain) emerged from a study of OX40 agonist ivuxolimab in advanced cancers. Excluded were patients having autoimmune disease history or systemic immunosuppression. Peripheral blood came from all dose cohorts at three timepoints. Trimming removed 0 bases at V and 3 bases at J, with 11 bases between. Looked up from germline, CDR1 is SEHNR and CDR2 is FQNEAQ (reference sequence). The CDR3 covers 15 residues. Remarks on this clone: What it binds is not known.

Data came from immunoSEQ multiplex PCR; TCRdb stores just in-frame clones and leaves some out. Among tens of thousands of clones, approximately 90% were seen once, and the ten largest hold over 50%. General observations from the study: Expanded clones tended on average to be more numerous among CD8+ T cells than CD4+. Partly responding patients at 0.1-3.0 mg/kg showed some of the smallest clonal expansion.

The specimen was CD4+ or CD8+ T cells sorted from blood, collected in a trial of the OX40 agonist ivuxolimab. V is TRBV7-9 and J is TRBJ2-5, with TRBD1 as a possible D gene (6 bases). The TCR originated in an adult with an advanced solid tumor such as melanoma, head and neck, liver or kidney cancer. CDR3 nucleotide sequence: TGTGCCAGCAGCTTAGCGGAATCAGGGGAAGAGACCCAGTACTTC. Protein: CASSLAESGEETQYF. Filled out from reference TRBV7-9 and TRBJ2-5, the complete variable domain reads DTGVSQNPRHKITKRGQNVTFRCDPISEHNRLYWYRQTLGQGPEFLTYFQNEAQLEKSRLLSDRFSAERPKGSFSTLEIQRTEQGDSAMYLCASSLAESGEETQYFGPGTRLLVL.